This section outlines one TCR beta chain sequence together with its context. Its target is unknown. The CDR3 has 13 amino acids. In germline, CDR1 is PRHDT, CDR2 FYEKMQ (reference sequence). After removal of 2 bases from V and 10 bases from J, the junction contained 4 bases not matched to a gene. These donors were members of the approximately 110-subject validation cohort, a group separate from the approximately 670-subject first cohort. Clones were sequenced by immunoSEQ multiplex PCR, and TCRdb holds only the in-frame ones, with some missing. The sample includes roughly 270,000 clones, roughly 90% of them seen just once. This sample stems from a study of cytomegalovirus exposure and HLA in healthy donors. Notes on the study in general: As confirmed in vitro, three CMV-associated chains were specific for CMV antigens. Cytomegalovirus status was reportedly diagnosed by the classifier with high specificity and sensitivity.

Sequencing was carried out using PBMCs. The chain carries TRBV13 and TRBJ2-1, with 8 bases fitting TRBD2. The receptor was derived from a woman aged 18 to 35 in good health and CMV-seronegative. CDR3 protein: CASSLKAGVEQFF. DNA for the CDR3: TGTGCCAGCAGCTTAAAAGCGGGGGTCGAGCAGTTCTTC.